Listed below are T cell receptor beta chains from one sample, sequenced in a study of tumor-infiltrating lymphocytes in primary liver carcinoma. MiXCR, run by TCRdb on the multiplex PCR reads, gives a single entry per CDR3 protein. This table has hundreds of thousands of distinct CDR3 sequences, approximately 60% appearing once. Sample: peripheral blood. The source is a man aged 35-49 years with primary liver carcinoma and hepatitis B virus infection. Both conserved end residues are part of each CDR3. The order of the fields is J gene, V gene, clone size, D gene, CDR3 DNA, CDR3 protein. The D gene is left open where the match is weak. Expanded clones get a size class; other rows say once, few or many, or leave the size out.

TRBJ2-6	TRBV5-1	-	-	TGCGCCAGCAGCAACTCATTCCTATCTGGGGCCAACGTCCTGACTTTC	CASSNSFLSGANVLTF
TRBJ2-1	TRBV5-1	-	-	TGCGCCAGCAGTCCCTCCCTGACGGGTTTTAGCTCCTACAATGAGCAGTTCTTC	CASSPSLTGFSSYNEQFF
TRBJ1-3	TRBV30	-	-	TGTGCCTGGACCCTTTTCTCTGGAGACACCATATATTTT	CAWTLFSGDTIYF
TRBJ2-1	TRBV5-5	-	-	-	CASSLYVLVGLGSNEQLF
TRBJ1-1	TRBV7-3	-	-	TGTGCCAGCAGCCTCGCAGGGAACACTGAAGTTTTCTTT	CASSLAGNTEVFF
TRBJ1-6	TRBV4-2	-	-	TGCATCAGCAGCCTTCAGGGACGAGATAATTCACCCCTCCACTTT	CISSLQGRDNSPLHF
TRBJ1-2	TRBV7-8	few	-	TGTGCCAGCAGCTTAAAAGCTAACTATGGCTACACCTTC	CASSLKANYGYTF
TRBJ2-2	TRBV5-4	-	-	TGCGCCAGCAGCTCGGGTGGCTGGGCCCTCGGGGAGCTGTTTTTT	CASSSGGWALGELFF
TRBJ2-3	TRBV11-2	many	-	TGTGCCAGCAGCTACGAAGGACCGGGTTTGGGAGATACGCAGTATTTT	CASSYEGPGLGDTQYF
TRBJ2-1	TRBV29-1	-	-	TGCAGCGTTGAGAACGGGGCCAAGTACAATGAACAGTTCTTC	CSVENGAKYNEQFF
TRBJ2-3	TRBV5-6	-	-	TGTGCCAGCAGCGCCGGTTTCGGGATTCTCGGGTTCGAGCAGTATTTT	CASSAGFGILGFEQYF
TRBJ1-3	TRBV29-1	-	-	TGCATTGTCCTCGACAGGAGCTCTGGAAACACCATATATTTT	CIVLDRSSGNTIYF
TRBJ1-1	TRBV5-1	-	-	TGCGCCAGCAGGTTTCCAGGGATGAACGCTGAAGCTTTCTTT	CASRFPGMNAEAFF
TRBJ1-2	TRBV5-1	few	TRBD1	TGCGCCAGCAGCACCGGGACAGTAAACTATGGCTACACCTTC	CASSTGTVNYGYTF
TRBJ2-5	TRBV6-2/TRBV6-3	many	-	TGTGCCAGCAGAGGGTTCAGCGGACAAGAGACCCAGTACTTC	CASRGFSGQETQYF
TRBJ2-7	TRBV28	-	TRBD2	TGTGCCAGCAGTTCGGGACTACGTAAGGACGAGCAGTACTTC	CASSSGLRKDEQYF
TRBJ2-1	TRBV5-1	-	-	TGCGCCAGCAGCTTGCCGAGCTCCTACAATGAGCAGTTCTTC	CASSLPSSYNEQFF
TRBJ1-4	TRBV5-1	-	-	TGCGCCAGCAGCTTTAAAGCGTCGGATGAAAAACTGTTTTTT	CASSFKASDEKLFF
TRBJ2-3	TRBV6-1	-	-	TGTACCAGCAGCCACACAGATACACAGTATTTT	CTSSHTDTQYF
TRBJ1-1	TRBV5-1	few	-	TGCGCCAGCAGCGTGCCACAGGGTGGATTCACTGAAGCTTTCTTT	CASSVPQGGFTEAFF
TRBJ1-1	TRBV24-1	-	TRBD1	TGTGCCACCAGTGATTCGACAGGGGAGGTCACTGAAGCTTTCTTT	CATSDSTGEVTEAFF
TRBJ2-7	TRBV11-1	-	-	TGTGTCAGTAGCTTTGGGCAGGGGTTCGAGGAGCAGTACTTC	CVSSFGQGFEEQYF
TRBJ2-5	TRBV4-3	many	-	TGCGCCAGCAGCCAAGAGGGGAACCTCCCCGGTACGGCCCAGTACTTC	CASSQEGNLPGTAQYF
TRBJ2-3	TRBV30	-	-	TGTGCTGCCGGAGTGTCGGATACGCAGTATTTT	CAAGVSDTQYF
TRBJ2-7	TRBV11-2	-	-	TGTGCTAGCAGCTTAATTTCGACCTACGAGCAGTACTTC	CASSLISTYEQYF
TRBJ2-1	TRBV29-1	-	TRBD2	TGCAGCGTCGGGACTAGAAGCAACAATGAGCAGTTCTTC	CSVGTRSNNEQFF
TRBJ2-3	TRBV5-1	-	TRBD2	TGCGCCAGCAGCTTGGAGGCTAGCGGTTTGACAGATACGCAGTATTTT	CASSLEASGLTDTQYF
TRBJ2-3	TRBV7-8	-	TRBD2	TGTGCCAGCAGCTTAAGGAGACTAGCAGGTGCAGATACGCAGTATTTT	CASSLRRLAGADTQYF
TRBJ2-3	TRBV10-2	-	-	TGCGCCAGCAGGGATACTGGCCCAGATACGCAGTATTTT	CASRDTGPDTQYF
TRBJ2-3	TRBV18	-	-	TGTGCCAGCTCACCAAATTCTCAAGATACGCAGTATTTT	CASSPNSQDTQYF
TRBJ2-5	TRBV5-8	few	TRBD2	TGTGCCAGCAGCTTGGGACTAGCGGGAGGGCAAGAGACCCAGTACTTC	CASSLGLAGGQETQYF
TRBJ2-5	TRBV7-9	few	-	TGTGCCAGCAGCATCCAGGGTCCAGAGACCCAGTACTTC	CASSIQGPETQYF
TRBJ2-5	TRBV12-3/TRBV12-4	-	-	TGTGCCAGCAGTTTAAGAGGGGTAGAGGCCCAGTACTTC	CASSLRGVEAQYF
TRBJ1-5	TRBV28	-	-	TGTGTCAGCAGATGGGGCGATCTTGGCAATCAGCCCCAGCATTTT	CVSRWGDLGNQPQHF
TRBJ1-1	TRBV6-5	few	-	TGTGCCAGCAGTTCCTCAGGGTGGACTGGAGCTTTCTTT	CASSSSGWTGAFF
TRBJ1-2	TRBV5-5	-	-	TGTGCCAGCACCCGCACGGAACGTAACTATGGCTACACCTTC	CASTRTERNYGYTF
TRBJ2-1	TRBV5-4	many	TRBD2	TGTGCCAGCAGCGTTACTAGCGGAGGAGACAATGAGCAGTTCTTC	CASSVTSGGDNEQFF
TRBJ2-3	TRBV7-8	many	TRBD2	TGTGCCAGCAGCCCCCTTTTGGGGCGGGAGTTCGGCACAGATACGCAGTATTTT	CASSPLLGREFGTDTQYF
TRBJ1-2	TRBV4-2	-	-	TGTGCCAGCAGCCGAGTGGCGCAGGGCAGGGCGGGTTTCTATGGCTACACCTTC	CASSRVAQGRAGFYGYTF
TRBJ2-7	TRBV29-1	many	-	TGCAGCGCTACAGGGGGGGGATACGAGCAGTACTTC	CSATGGGYEQYF
TRBJ1-1	TRBV5-1	few	TRBD1	TGCACCAGCAGCGCGACAGGGGTGGGCACTGAAGCTTTCTTT	CTSSATGVGTEAFF